This TCR beta chain was profiled in a study of regulatory T cells in long-lasting Graves disease. Study at large: Persistent Graves' disease required over 5 years of antithyroid drugs and positive TSH receptor antibodies. Study conclusions and caveats: Under persistent disease, TRBV28, TRBJ1-2 and TRBJ2-5 were used preferentially.

Notes on this clonotype: Its target is unknown.

The CDR3 sequence is 16 residues long. V lost 3 bases to trimming and J lost 3 bases, with 15 bases between them. Germline CDR1 LNHNV, CDR2 YYDKDF (reference sequence). The TCR beta library used iRepertoire HTBI primers with Arm-PCR amplification of CDR3. Authors' processing steps: Identified across the samples were some 67 TRBV segments and about 14 TRBJ segments. Using its own MiXCR run on the multiplex PCR reads, TCRdb lists one record per CDR3 protein. TCRdb, not the original authors, processed these V and J calls. The sample yields some 340,000 distinct CDR3 sequences, roughly 24% seen once. Documented time point: persistent/refractory GD, antithyroid drugs over 5 years with positive TRAb. Preparation of the TCR library used RNA extracted from PBMCs.

The TCR was taken from a woman between 35 and 50 years old with Graves disease. The genes are TRBV15 and TRBJ1-3, with a possible D match to TRBD1 (5 bases). Sequenced material: peripheral blood mononuclear cells (PBMCs), taken when the disease was refractory, from a patient treated with antithyroid drugs. CDR3 loop: CATSRMWTLGGNTIYF. The CDR3, as DNA: TGTGCCACCAGCAGGATGTGGACATTAGGTGGAAACACCATATATTTT.